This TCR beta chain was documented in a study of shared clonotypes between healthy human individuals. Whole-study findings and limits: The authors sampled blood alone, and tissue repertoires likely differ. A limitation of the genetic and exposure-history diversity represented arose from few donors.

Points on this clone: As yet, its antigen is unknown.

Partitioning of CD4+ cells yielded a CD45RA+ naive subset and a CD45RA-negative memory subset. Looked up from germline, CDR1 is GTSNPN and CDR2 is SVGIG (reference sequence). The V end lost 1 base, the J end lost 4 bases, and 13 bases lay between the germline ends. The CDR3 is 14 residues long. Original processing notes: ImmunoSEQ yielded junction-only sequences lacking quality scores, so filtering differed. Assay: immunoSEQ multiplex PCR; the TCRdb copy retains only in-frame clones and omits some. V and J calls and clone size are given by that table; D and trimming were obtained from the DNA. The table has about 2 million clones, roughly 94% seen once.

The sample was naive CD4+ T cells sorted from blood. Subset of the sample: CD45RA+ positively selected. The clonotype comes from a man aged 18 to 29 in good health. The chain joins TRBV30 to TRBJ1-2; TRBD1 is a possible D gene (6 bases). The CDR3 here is CAWSGQAESYGYTF. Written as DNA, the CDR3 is TGTGCCTGGAGTGGACAGGCTGAAAGCTATGGCTACACCTTC. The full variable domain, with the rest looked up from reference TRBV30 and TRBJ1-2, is SQTIHQWPATLVQPVGSPLSLECTVEGTSNPNLYWYRQAAGRGLQLLFYSVGIGQISSEVPQNLSASRPQDRQFILSSKKLLLSDSGFYLCAWSGQAESYGYTFGSGTRLTVV.